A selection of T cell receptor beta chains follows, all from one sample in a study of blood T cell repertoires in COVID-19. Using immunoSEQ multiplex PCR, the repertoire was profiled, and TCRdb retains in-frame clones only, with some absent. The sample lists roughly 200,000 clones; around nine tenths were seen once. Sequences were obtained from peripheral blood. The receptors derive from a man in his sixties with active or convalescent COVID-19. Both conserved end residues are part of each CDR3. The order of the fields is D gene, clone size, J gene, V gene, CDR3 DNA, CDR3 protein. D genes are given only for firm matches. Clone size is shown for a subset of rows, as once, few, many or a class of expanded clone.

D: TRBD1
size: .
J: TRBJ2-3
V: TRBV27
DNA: TGTGCCAGCGACAGGACAGGGGGCACAGATACGCAGTATTTT
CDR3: CASDRTGGTDTQYF

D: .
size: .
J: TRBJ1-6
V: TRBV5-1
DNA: TGCGCCAGCAGCTTCCAGGAGGGATCACCCCTCCACTTT
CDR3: CASSFQEGSPLHF

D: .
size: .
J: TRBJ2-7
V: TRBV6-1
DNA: TGTGCCAGCAGTGAAATGGGGGGGCGCTACGAGCAGTACTTC
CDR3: CASSEMGGRYEQYF

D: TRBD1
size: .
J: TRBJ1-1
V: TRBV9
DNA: TGTGCCAGCAGCGGGACAGGGGCGAACACTGAAGCTTTCTTT
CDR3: CASSGTGANTEAFF

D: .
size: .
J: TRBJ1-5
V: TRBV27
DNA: TGTGCCAGCAGTGTAACAGGGCCATCAGCCCAGCATTTT
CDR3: CASSVTGPSAQHF

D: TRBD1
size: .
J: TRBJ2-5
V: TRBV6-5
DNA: TGTGCCAGCATGGCAGGGGGAGAGACCCAGTACTTC
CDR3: CASMAGGETQYF

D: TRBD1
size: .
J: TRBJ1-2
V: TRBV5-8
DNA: TGTGCCAGCACCACAGGGGGGGCAGCTAACTATGGCTACACCTTC
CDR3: CASTTGGAANYGYTF

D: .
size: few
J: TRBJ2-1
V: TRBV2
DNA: TGTGCCAGCATGAGGGACACTAACAATGAGCAGTTCTTC
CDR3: CASMRDTNNEQFF

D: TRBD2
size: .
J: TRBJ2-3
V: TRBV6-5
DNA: TGTGCCAGCGGACGACTAGCCCCGGGCACAGATACGCAGTATTTT
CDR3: CASGRLAPGTDTQYF

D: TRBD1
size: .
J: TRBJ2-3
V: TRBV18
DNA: TGTGCCAGCTCACCATGGGACAGGACAGATACGCAGTATTTT
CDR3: CASSPWDRTDTQYF

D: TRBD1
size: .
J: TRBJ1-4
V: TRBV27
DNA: TGTGCCAGCAGTACAGGGGGCCGAGAAAAACTGTTTTTT
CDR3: CASSTGGREKLFF

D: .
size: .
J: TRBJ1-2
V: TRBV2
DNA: TGTGCCAGCAGTGAATCTACGCCTAACTATGGCTACACCTTC
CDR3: CASSESTPNYGYTF

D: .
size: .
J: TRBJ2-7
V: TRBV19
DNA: TGTGCCAGTAGTGTCAGGACAGATCCTACCTACGAGCAGTACTTC
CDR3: CASSVRTDPTYEQYF

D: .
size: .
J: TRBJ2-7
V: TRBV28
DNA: TGTGCCAGCAGTTCAGGGGTAGCCGTTAGGGAGCAGTACTTC
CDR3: CASSSGVAVREQYF

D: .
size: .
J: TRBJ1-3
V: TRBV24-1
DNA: TGTGCCACCAGAAGGGGGACATCCGGATTCGTGGGACACACCATATATTTT
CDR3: CATRRGTSGFVGHTIYF

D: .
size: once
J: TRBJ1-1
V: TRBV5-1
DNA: TGCGCCAGCAGCTCACTACAAGGACTGATCTCTGAAGCTTTCTTT
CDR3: CASSSLQGLISEAFF

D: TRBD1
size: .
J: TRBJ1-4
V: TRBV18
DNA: TGTGCCAGCTCACTCGACAGGGGGCGGATTAATGAAAAACTGTTTTTT
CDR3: CASSLDRGRINEKLFF

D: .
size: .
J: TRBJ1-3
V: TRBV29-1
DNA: TGCAGCGCCCGAAGGGGTACCGGTGGAAACACCATATATTTT
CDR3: CSARRGTGGNTIYF

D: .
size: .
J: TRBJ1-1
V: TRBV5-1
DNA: TGCGCCAGCAGCCTCCAGGGCATGAACACTGAAGCTTTCTTT
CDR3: CASSLQGMNTEAFF

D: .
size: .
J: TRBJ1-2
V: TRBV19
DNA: TGTGCCAGTAGTGCCCGGGGGGTCGGGGTCTATGGCTACACCTTC
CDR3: CASSARGVGVYGYTF

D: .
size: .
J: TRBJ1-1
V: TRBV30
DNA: TGTGCCTGGAGTGTACTTAGAAACACTGAAGCTTTCTTT
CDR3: CAWSVLRNTEAFF

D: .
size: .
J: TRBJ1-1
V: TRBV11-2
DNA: TGTGCCAGCAGCTTGCGCAGGGTGGAAGCTTTCTTT
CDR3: CASSLRRVEAFF

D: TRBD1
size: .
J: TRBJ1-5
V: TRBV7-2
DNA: TGTGCCAGCAGCTTCACAGGGGTTCAGCCCCAGCATTTT
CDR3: CASSFTGVQPQHF

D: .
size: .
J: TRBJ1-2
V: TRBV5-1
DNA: TGCGCCAGCAGCTTCCGAGGGTCGGGTGGCTACACCTTC
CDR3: CASSFRGSGGYTF

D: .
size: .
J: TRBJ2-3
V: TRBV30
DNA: TGTGCCTGGAGTCGACGGGGAACTAGCACAGATACGCAGTATTTT
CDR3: CAWSRRGTSTDTQYF

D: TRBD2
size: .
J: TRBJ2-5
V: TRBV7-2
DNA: TGTGCCAGCAGCGAAGTGGTTAGCGGGGAGGGTTTAGAGACCCAGTACTTC
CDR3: CASSEVVSGEGLETQYF

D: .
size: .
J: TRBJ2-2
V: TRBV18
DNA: TGTGCCAGCTCTGAGGTCCGGGACACCGGGGAGCTGTTTTTT
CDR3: CASSEVRDTGELFF

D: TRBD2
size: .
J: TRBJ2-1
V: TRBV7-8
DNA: TGTGCCAGCAGCTTATCCTTAGCGGGGGCCTACAATGAGCAGTTCTTC
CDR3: CASSLSLAGAYNEQFF

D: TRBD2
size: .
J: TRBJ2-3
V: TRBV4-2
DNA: TGTGCCAGCAGGCTAGCGGGGGGTAGCACAGATACGCAGTATTTT
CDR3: CASRLAGGSTDTQYF

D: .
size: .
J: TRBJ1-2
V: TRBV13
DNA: TGTGCCAGCAGCGAAGCGGGTGCCTTTAACTATGGCTACACCTTC
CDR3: CASSEAGAFNYGYTF

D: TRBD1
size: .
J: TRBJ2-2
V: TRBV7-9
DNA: TGTGCCAGCAGCTTAGTAGGGGGCAGGACCGGGGAGCTGTTTTTT
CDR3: CASSLVGGRTGELFF

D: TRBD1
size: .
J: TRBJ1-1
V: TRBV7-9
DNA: TGTGCCAGCAGCTTAGCCCCGGGACAGGGAGGGTATGAAGCTTTCTTT
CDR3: CASSLAPGQGGYEAFF

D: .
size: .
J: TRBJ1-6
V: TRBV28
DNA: TGTGCCAGCAGTTCGAGGGGGACGAGGTCACCCCTCCACTTT
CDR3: CASSSRGTRSPLHF

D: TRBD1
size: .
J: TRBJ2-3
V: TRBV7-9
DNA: TGTGCCCGCGCGGACAGGAGCACAGATACGCAGTATTTT
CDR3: CARADRSTDTQYF

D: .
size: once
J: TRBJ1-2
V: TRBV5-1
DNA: TGCGCCAGCAGCTTGAGCGGAACTAACTATGGCTACACCTTC
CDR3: CASSLSGTNYGYTF

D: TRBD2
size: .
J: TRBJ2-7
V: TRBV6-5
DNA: TGTGCCAGCAGGCGGGGGTCTCTTGGGTACGAGCAGTACTTC
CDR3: CASRRGSLGYEQYF

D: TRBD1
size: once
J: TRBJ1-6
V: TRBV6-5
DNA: TGTGCCAGCAGGAGAGACAGGGCGAGTAATTCACCCCTCCACTTT
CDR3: CASRRDRASNSPLHF

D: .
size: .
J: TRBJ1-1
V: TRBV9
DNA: TGTGCCAGCAGCGTAGACCGGGCGGGAACTGAAGCTTTCTTT
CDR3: CASSVDRAGTEAFF

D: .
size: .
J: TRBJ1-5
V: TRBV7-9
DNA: TGTGCCAGCAGCCCCGGGGAAGGAGGCAATCAGCCCCAGCATTTT
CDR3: CASSPGEGGNQPQHF

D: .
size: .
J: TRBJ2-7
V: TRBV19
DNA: TGTGCCAGTAGTATAAGCCCTGCAGGCGAGCAGTACTTC
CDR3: CASSISPAGEQYF

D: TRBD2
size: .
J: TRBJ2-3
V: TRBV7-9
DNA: TGTGCCAGCAGCTCAGGACCTTATAGCGGGTCAAACACAGATACGCAGTATTTT
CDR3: CASSSGPYSGSNTDTQYF

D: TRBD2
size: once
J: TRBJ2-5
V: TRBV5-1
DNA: TGCGCCAGCAGCTTGGAGGGCGGGGGAGTAACCAAGACCCAGTACTTC
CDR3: CASSLEGGGVTKTQYF

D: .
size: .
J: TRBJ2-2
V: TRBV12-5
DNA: TGTGCTAGTGGTTTGGTATTTCCGGGGGAGCTGTTTTTT
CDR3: CASGLVFPGELFF

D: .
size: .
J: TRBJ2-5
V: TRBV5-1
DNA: TGCGCCAGCAGAAAAGGAGAGGAGACCCAGTACTTC
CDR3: CASRKGEETQYF

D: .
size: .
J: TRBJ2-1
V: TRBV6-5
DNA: TGTGCCAGCAGTTTAACAAATGAGCAGTTCTTC
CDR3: CASSLTNEQFF

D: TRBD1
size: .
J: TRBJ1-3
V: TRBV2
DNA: TGTGCCAGCAGTGTCGGTCAGGGGGCAGTTGGAAACACCATATATTTT
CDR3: CASSVGQGAVGNTIYF

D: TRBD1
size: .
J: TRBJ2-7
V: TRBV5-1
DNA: TGCGCCAGCAGCCCACCGGGACAGGGGGCCAGAGAGCAGTACTTC
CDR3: CASSPPGQGAREQYF

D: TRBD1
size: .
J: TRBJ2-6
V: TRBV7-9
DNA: TGTGCCAGCGGGCCCCTGGGACAGGGAGCGGGGGCCAACGTCCTGACTTTC
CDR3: CASGPLGQGAGANVLTF

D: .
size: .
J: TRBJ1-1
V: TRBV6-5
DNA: TGTGCCAGCAACTTCTCACCCGGGAACACTGAAGCTTTCTTT
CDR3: CASNFSPGNTEAFF

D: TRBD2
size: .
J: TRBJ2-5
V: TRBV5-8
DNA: TGTGCCAGCAGCTCCGGACTAGCGGGGGGGGTGGAGACCCAGTACTTC
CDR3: CASSSGLAGGVETQYF

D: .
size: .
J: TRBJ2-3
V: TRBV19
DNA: TGTGCCAGTAGTACCCGAGGGGTAGCGGGCACAGATACGCAGTATTTT
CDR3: CASSTRGVAGTDTQYF

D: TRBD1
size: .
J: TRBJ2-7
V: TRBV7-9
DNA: TGTGCCAGCAGCCCTACAGGGGGCAAGTACGAGCAGTACTTC
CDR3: CASSPTGGKYEQYF

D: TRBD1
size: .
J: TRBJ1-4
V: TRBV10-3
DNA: TGTGCCATCCGGACAGGGGCGGATGAAAAACTGTTTTTT
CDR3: CAIRTGADEKLFF

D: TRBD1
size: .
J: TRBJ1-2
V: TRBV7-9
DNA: TGTGCCAGCAGCTGGGACAGAGTAGGTTCGCGGGGCTACACCTTC
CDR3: CASSWDRVGSRGYTF

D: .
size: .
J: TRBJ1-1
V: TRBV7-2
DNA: TGTGCCAGCAGCCCCAACAGGGCGAACACTGAAGCTTTCTTT
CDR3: CASSPNRANTEAFF